This TCR beta chain was profiled in a study of tumor-infiltrating lymphocytes in primary liver carcinoma. Study information: There were tumors of stage T1-T3 N0M0, each 4.2 to 10 cm across. Study observations and caveats: Only about 8-25% of top clones were detected in each of the five tumor regions. Significantly larger top-250-clone fractions were found in tumors than in blood (p = 0.039).

Co-extraction of RNA and DNA was performed on about 19-33 mg of unsorted bulk tissue. Those patients suffered from chronic HBV infection and were treatment-naive. CDR3 length: 14 amino acids. CDR1 is SGHVS, CDR2 FQNEAQ, per germline. As to this clonotype: The antigen is undetermined. This sequence may be a read error, since a much larger clone differs from it by one base.

With roughly 0.5 ug total RNA as template and a constant-region primer, TCR beta cDNA was made. Slightly modified ARM-PCR with three nested multiplex PCR rounds yielded TCR beta libraries. The study ran its first two PCR rounds for approximately 11 cycles each, using TRBV1-TRBV30 forward primers and a C-beta reverse primer. TCRdb used MiXCR to reprocess the multiplex PCR reads, holding one entry per CDR3 protein. The data hold about 48,000 distinct CDR3 sequences, with over 70% observed a single time. The chain employs TRBV7-8 and TRBJ2-2; unclear D gene. Input material: liver tumor tissue from sampling region 3. Subset indicated: tumor region T3, left-lateral pole. The receptor comes from a man between 35 and 55 years old with primary liver carcinoma and hepatitis B virus infection. The chain's CDR3 is CTSSLSGQTGELFF. In nucleotides, the CDR3 is TGTACCAGCAGCTTGTCCGGCCAAACCGGGGAGCTGTTTTTT. The variable domain in full, completed from reference TRBV7-8 and TRBJ2-2, reads GAGVSQSPRYKVAKRGQDVALRCDPISGHVSLFWYQQALGQGPEFLTYFQNEAQLDKSGLPSDRFFAERPEGSVSTLKIQRTQQEDSAVYLCTSSLSGQTGELFFGEGSRLTVL.